These 26 T cell receptor beta chains share one sample of origin, sequenced in a study of T-cell reconstitution after alpha-beta-depleted transplantation in children. Unique molecular identifiers were used in preparing the TCRbeta library. TCRdb reanalysed the PCR reads using MiXCR and keeps one entry per CDR3 protein. Here the sample spans just over 350,000 distinct CDR3 sequences, about 14% being singletons. The source material was PBMCs, sampled from the stem cell graft. The receptors were gathered from a human donor who donated a stem cell graft to a child with Fanconi anemia.

The sample holds many counts of this clonotype. The V gene is TRBV9, the J gene TRBJ2-5; 11 bases line up with TRBD2. This CDR3 contains 15 residues. The J segment lost 1 base and the V segment lost 6 bases, leaving 5 bases of the junction unmatched. Germline loops: CDR1 SGDLS, CDR2 YYNGEE. The CDR3 loop is CASTAGLAGQETQYF. The DNA for the CDR3 is TGTGCCAGCACCGCCGGACTAGCGGGCCAAGAGACCCAGTACTTC.

The chain has TRBV19 and TRBJ2-2; D is perhaps TRBD2 (5 bases). V was trimmed by 5 bases and J by 0 bases, leaving 19 bases between them. The CDR3 length is 18 residues. The germline V gene encodes CDR1 LNHDA and CDR2 SQIVND (reference sequence). The CDR3 reads CASSPEGLAPTNTGELFF. The DNA for the CDR3 is TGTGCCAGTAGTCCTGAGGGCCTCGCCCCCACGAACACCGGGGAGCTGTTTTTT.

This clonotype turned up a few times. The V call is TRBV2, the J call TRBJ1-1, with D unresolved. The CDR3 runs 14 residues. Germline V gene sequence: CDR1 SNHLY, CDR2 FYNNEI. V shed 4 bases and J shed 5 bases, with 14 bases lying between them. CDR3 DNA sequence: TGTGCCAGCAGTGGTCGGTCGTCCCCTACTGAAGCTTTCTTT. As protein: CASSGRSSPTEAFF.

There are many counts of this clonotype. The CDR3 DNA reads TGTGCCAGCAGCTTGGTCCCAGGGGGTAGGAATGAGCAGTTCTTC. Translated, it gives CASSLVPGGRNEQFF. This chain connects TRBV5-5 to TRBJ2-1; the match to TRBD1 covers 7 bases. The CDR3 runs 15 residues. The germline gives CDR1 SGHKS, CDR2 YYEKEE (reference sequence). J gave up 7 bases and V 0 bases, and 7 bases lay outside the gene matches.

This clonotype was picked up a small number of times. The rearrangement links TRBV6-5 to TRBJ1-5; D unresolved. There are 17 residues in the CDR3. Germline values: CDR1 MNHEY, CDR2 SVGAGI. The V gene lost 0 bases and the J gene lost 3 bases, with 15 bases spanning the gap. In DNA form, the CDR3 reads TGTGCCAGCAGTTACTCGTCCTCCTACCCGCTCAATCAGCCCCAGCATTTT. This codes for CASSYSSSYPLNQPQHF.

The chain links TRBV4-3 to TRBJ1-4; no firm D call. Germline values: CDR1 LGHNA, CDR2 YSLEER. The CDR3 is 14 residues long. The V gene lost 1 base and the J gene lost 7 bases, with 10 bases spanning the gap. The CDR3 DNA follows: TGCGCCAGCAGCCAAGCGCTGAATCGTGAAAAACTGTTTTTT. Translating it yields CASSQALNREKLFF.

As concerns this clonotype: A much larger clone differs by one base, so this may be a read error. Because the CDR3 is missing its conserved closing phenylalanine or tryptophan, this is likely a read error. The chain has TRBV6-4 and TRBJ2-2, with 8 bases that match TRBD2. Germline CDR1 reads MRHNA; CDR2 reads SNTAGT. With V trimmed by 0 bases and J by 2 bases, 8 bases remained unmatched. The length of the CDR3 is 18 residues. The CDR3 DNA sequence: TGTGCCAGCAGTGACTCGTGGTCCGGGGGGGCCAACACCGGGGAGCTGTTTTGT. This translates into CASSDSWSGGANTGELFC.

This clonotype was seen more than once but under ten times. The chain has TRBV5-1 and TRBJ1-6; TRBD1 matches 9 bases. V shed 0 bases, J shed 7 bases, and the junction held 5 bases outside the gene matches. Germline V gene data show CDR1 as SGHRS and CDR2 as YFSETQ. The CDR3 is 16 residues long. Here the CDR3 reads CASSLALGQGNSPLHF. In nucleotides, the CDR3 is TGCGCCAGCAGCTTGGCCCTTGGACAGGGGAATTCACCCCTCCACTTT.

The chain has TRBV30 and TRBJ1-1; 11 positions agree with TRBD1. Germline V CDR1 and CDR2: GTSNPN, SVGIG (reference sequence). The CDR3 covers 14 residues. J lost 10 bases, V lost 1 base, and 8 bases had no gene match. The DNA of the CDR3 is TGTGCCTGGAGTGCGGACAGGGGGCTTGAAGGAGCTTTCTTT. It specifies CAWSADRGLEGAFF.

A few counts support this clonotype. The V and J genes are TRBV21-1 and TRBJ1-5; the listed D gene, TRBD1, was not tested against the DNA. TRBV21-1 is given as a pseudogene. This CDR3 is built from 17 residues. The CDR3 reads CASSGQGAGVANQPQHF. CDR3 in DNA: TGTGCCAGCAGTGGACAGGGGGCGGGTGTTGCCAATCAGCCCCAGCATTTT.

The rearrangement joins TRBV10-3 to TRBJ2-2; D is perhaps TRBD1 (8 bases). This CDR3 has 15 amino acids. V was cut by 8 bases and J by 3 bases, with 16 bases left in between. CDR1 and CDR2 from the germline V gene are ENHRY and SYGVKD. The CDR3 sequence: CAIGGGGQDTGELFF. The DNA for the CDR3 is TGTGCCATCGGAGGGGGGGGACAGGACACCGGGGAGCTGTTTTTT.

The chain employs TRBV28 and TRBJ1-1; D is uncertain. CDR3 length: 15 residues. CDR1 and CDR2 from the germline V gene are MDHEN and SYDVKM. The V end was cut by 5 bases, the J end by 3 bases, with 16 bases between. CDR3 nucleotide sequence: TGTGCCAGCAGTGGGGAGGGTACCGCCTACACTGAAGCTTTCTTT. Its translation is CASSGEGTAYTEAFF.

This rearrangement joins TRBV7-3 to TRBJ2-1; D may be TRBD1 (6 bases). Germline V CDR1 and CDR2: SGHTA, FQGTGA. The germline V and J ends were trimmed by 5 bases and 1 base, with 12 bases remaining between them. The CDR3 extends over 15 amino acids. CDR3 DNA: TGTGCCAGCAGCCCCCAGCAGGGGTCCTACAATGAGCAGTTCTTC. It encodes CASSPQQGSYNEQFF. Variable domain in full (rest from reference TRBV7-3 and TRBJ2-1): GAGVSQTPSNKVTEKGKYVELRCDPISGHTALYWYRQSLGQGPEFLIYFQGTGAADDSGLPNDRFFAVRPEGSVSTLKIQRTERGDSAVYLCASSPQQGSYNEQFFGPGTRLTVL.

This clonotype was seen ten or more times. The chain recombines TRBV10-2 with TRBJ2-2; D perhaps matches TRBD2 (7 bases). Trimming shortened V by 8 bases and J by 1 base, and 11 bases separated the two germline ends. The CDR3 is made up of 14 amino acids. CDR1 WSHSY and CDR2 SAAADI come from the germline V gene. DNA for the CDR3: TGCGCCAGCGCGGGGGCCCTGAACACCGGGGAGCTGTTTTTT. This codes for CASAGALNTGELFF.

J is TRBJ2-1 and V is TRBV2; D possibly matches TRBD1 or TRBD2 (5 bases each). V was trimmed by 4 bases and J by 10 bases, leaving 8 bases between them. Germline CDR1 is SNHLY and CDR2 is FYNNEI. The length of the CDR3 is 11 residues. CDR3 nucleotides: TGTGCCAGCAGTGTCGGGGACGAGCAGTTCTTC. Encoded protein: CASSVGDEQFF.

This clonotype has at least ten counts. The chain carries TRBV9 and TRBJ1-4, with a tentative D call TRBD1 (6 bases). The length of the CDR3 is 14 residues. Germline V gives CDR1 SGDLS, CDR2 YYNGEE. Trimming left V 7 bases short and J 6 bases short, with 16 bases between. CDR3 sequence (DNA): TGTGCCAGCGGAGGGGGGGGGCCGCATGAAAAACTGTTTTTT. Its translation is CASGGGGPHEKLFF.

The V gene is TRBV6-5, the J gene TRBJ2-7; possible D gene TRBD2, 6 bases. The V end lost 0 bases, the J end lost 3 bases, and 12 bases lay between the germline ends. The germline gives CDR1 MNHEY, CDR2 SVGAGI. This CDR3 region has 15 residues. In DNA form, the CDR3 reads TGTGCCAGCAGTTACTCGTCCGCGGGATTCTACGAGCAGTACTTC. Its translation is CASSYSSAGFYEQYF.

The chain couples TRBV18 to TRBJ2-3; 7 bases are shared with TRBD1. This CDR3 contains 15 residues. The germline CDR1 and CDR2 sequences are KGHSH and LQKENI. The V and J ends lost 2 bases and 5 bases, in that order; junction bases with no gene match: 7. This CDR3 is CASSPSPGQRDTQYF. Here the CDR3 DNA reads TGTGCCAGCTCACCAAGCCCGGGACAGCGAGATACGCAGTATTTT.

J is TRBJ1-2 and V is TRBV29-1; 8 positions match TRBD1. The V and J ends lost 7 bases and 0 bases, in that order; junction bases with no gene match: 4. Germline-derived CDR1 and CDR2 are SQVTM and ANQGSEA. The CDR3 length is 13 residues. The CDR3: CSGVRGPNYGYTF. The CDR3 DNA reads TGCAGCGGCGTCAGGGGGCCTAACTATGGCTACACCTTC.

J is TRBJ2-6 and V is TRBV20-1; TRBD2 matches 8 bases. The CDR3 is 16 residues long. The junction had 9 bases not matched to a gene; V was cut back by 6 bases and J by 2 bases. Germline CDR1 and CDR2: DFQATT and SNEGSKA (reference sequence). The CDR3 protein is CSARGRGDAGANVLTF. CDR3 DNA: TGCAGTGCCCGGGGGCGGGGGGATGCTGGGGCCAACGTCCTGACTTTC.

The chain links TRBV11-2 to TRBJ1-6, with D perhaps TRBD1 (5 bases). The CDR3 is 15 residues long. V dropped 4 bases and J dropped 12 bases, with 19 bases sitting between them. From germline, CDR1 is SGHAT and CDR2 FQNNGV. CDR3 nucleotides: TGTGCCAGCAGCTCTCCGGGACGGCCCTGGGAACCCCTCCACTTT. Its protein is CASSSPGRPWEPLHF. Filled out from reference TRBV11-2 and TRBJ1-6, the complete variable domain reads EAGVAQSPRYKIIEKRQSVAFWCNPISGHATLYWYQQILGQGPKLLIQFQNNGVVDDSQLPKDRFSAERLKGVDSTLKIQPAKLEDSAVYLCASSSPGRPWEPLHFGNGTRLTVT.

This clonotype was counted only a few times. The rearrangement uses TRBV29-1 and TRBJ1-5; the D gene is possibly TRBD1 (6 bases). This CDR3 has 12 amino acids. V was pared by 7 bases and J by 7 bases, with 14 bases between. CDR1 is SQVTM and CDR2 is ANQGSEA in the germline V gene. The CDR3 nucleotides read TGCAGCGCTGGACAGCCAGGACAGCCCCAGCATTTT. Translating it yields CSAGQPGQPQHF.

This clonotype came up a few times. V usage is TRBV3-1 and J usage is TRBJ2-7; TRBD2 is a possible D gene (6 bases). V lost 3 bases, J lost 5 bases, and 14 bases lay in between. CDR1 and CDR2 from the germline V gene are LGHDT and YNNKEL (reference sequence). There are 14 residues in the CDR3. The CDR3 coding sequence is TGTGCCAGCAGCCAGGGCGGGGCGACGAACGAGCAGTACTTC. Protein sequence: CASSQGGATNEQYF.

This clonotype was detected a few times. V usage is TRBV4-3 and J usage is TRBJ2-2; the D is unclear. Per the germline V gene, CDR1 is LGHNA and CDR2 is YSLEER. This CDR3 region has 14 residues. The V and J ends lost 1 base and 0 bases respectively, with 3 bases between them. The CDR3 nucleotides read TGCGCCAGCAGCCAAGTTTCGAACACCGGGGAGCTGTTTTTT. Translated, it gives CASSQVSNTGELFF.

V and J are TRBV10-3 and TRBJ1-3; D call uncertain. Germline assignment: CDR1 ENHRY and CDR2 SYGVKD. This CDR3 contains 14 residues. The V end was cut by 7 bases, the J end by 8 bases, with 18 bases between. CDR3 loop: CAINSGQSHHTIYF. DNA for the CDR3: TGTGCCATCAACTCGGGCCAGAGCCACCACACCATATATTTT.

This clonotype has a count of ten or more. This chain links TRBV7-2 with TRBJ2-2; D is perhaps TRBD1 (7 bases). The V gene's germline CDR1 is SGHTA and CDR2 FQGNSA. CDR3 length equals 14 residues. Trimming left V 8 bases short and J 4 bases short, with 14 bases between. The CDR3, as DNA: TGTGCCAGCTCTTGGCAGGGGGGCACCGGGGAGCTGTTTTTT. This translates into CASSWQGGTGELFF.